The clone carrying this TCR beta chain was counted only a few times. Its antigen is not known. A second PCR of about 7 to 12 cycles used a sample-barcoded 5' primer and a J-beta primer mix. Each sample provided no less than 2.5 million CDR3-containing paired-end reads. TCRdb redid the calling of the 5' RACE reads with MiXCR, one entry per CDR3 protein. The sample includes fewer than 2,000,000 distinct CDR3 sequences, 39% seen only once; the top ten take 20% to 25%. These data originate in a study of blood T cells in healthy people across ages. Study results and limitations: Naive and antigen-experienced cells could not be conclusively compared, given unsorted PBMCs. Age advanced and TCR beta diversity per million T cells fell, roughly linearly.

Trimming shortened V by 5 bases and J by 2 bases, and 11 bases separated the two germline ends. Germline V gene data show CDR1 as SEHNR and CDR2 as FQNEAQ (reference sequence). The CDR3 totals 14 residues. The chain employs TRBV7-9 and TRBJ2-3; perhaps TRBD2 as D (6 bases). The specimen was blood. This receptor was obtained from a human donor in good health. The CDR3 loop reads CASSPLAHTDTQYF. The CDR3 region has the DNA TGTGCCAGCAGCCCACTAGCACACACAGATACGCAGTATTTT.